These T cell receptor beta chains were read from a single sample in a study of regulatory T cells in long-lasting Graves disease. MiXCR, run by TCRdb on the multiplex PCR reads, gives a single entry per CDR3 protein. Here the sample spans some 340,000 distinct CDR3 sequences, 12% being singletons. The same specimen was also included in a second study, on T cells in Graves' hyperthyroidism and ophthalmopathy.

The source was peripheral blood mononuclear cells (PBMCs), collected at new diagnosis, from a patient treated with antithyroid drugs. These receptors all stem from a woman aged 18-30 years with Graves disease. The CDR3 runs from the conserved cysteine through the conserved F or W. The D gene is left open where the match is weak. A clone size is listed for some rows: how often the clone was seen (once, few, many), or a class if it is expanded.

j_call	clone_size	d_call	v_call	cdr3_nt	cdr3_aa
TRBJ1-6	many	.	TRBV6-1	TGTGCCAGCAGCCCACCGACAGGAGGCTATTCACCCCTCCACTTT	CASSPPTGGYSPLHF
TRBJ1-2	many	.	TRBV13	TGTGCCAGCACCCCCCAGGGCTCGGCCGGCTACACCTTC	CASTPQGSAGYTF
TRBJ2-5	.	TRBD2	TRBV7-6	TGTGCCAGCAGCAACCCCGGGACTAGCGGGGAAGAGACCCAGTACTTC	CASSNPGTSGEETQYF
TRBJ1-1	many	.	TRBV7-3	TGTGCCAGCAGCTTTCTGATAAGCACTGAAGCTTTCTTT	CASSFLISTEAFF
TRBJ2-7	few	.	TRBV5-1	TGCGCCAGCAGATTCTTACGGGAGATCTCCTACGAGCAGTACTTC	CASRFLREISYEQYF
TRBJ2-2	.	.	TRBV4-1	TGCGCCAGCAGCCAAGCGGAATGGGGGCCCGGGGAGCTGTTTTTT	CASSQAEWGPGELFF
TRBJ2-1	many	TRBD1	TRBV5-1	TGCGCCAGCAGCTTGACAGGGGGCCGGGATGAGCAGTTCTTC	CASSLTGGRDEQFF
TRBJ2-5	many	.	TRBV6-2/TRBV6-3	TGTGCCACCGGATTATCGGGGCCCGGAAAGACCCAGTACTTC	CATGLSGPGKTQYF
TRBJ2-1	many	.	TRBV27	TGTGCCAGCAGTCCCGGCTATGAGCAGTTCTTC	CASSPGYEQFF
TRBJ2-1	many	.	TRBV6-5	TGTGCCAGCAGTTACTCCTTCACAGCGAGCTCCTACAATGAGCAGTTCTTC	CASSYSFTASSYNEQFF
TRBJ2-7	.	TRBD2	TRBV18	TGTGCCAGCTCACCACGGGGACTAGCGGGAGGGCCCTTGAGGTACGAGCAGTACTTC	CASSPRGLAGGPLRYEQYF